The subject of this entry is one T cell receptor beta chain. Its antigen is as yet unknown. The data derive from a study of T-cell reconstitution after alpha-beta-depleted transplantation in children. Germline V gives CDR1 SGHRS, CDR2 YFSETQ. V lost 0 bases, J lost 7 bases, and 19 bases lay in between. CDR3 length: 16 residues. Unique molecular identifiers featured in how the TCRbeta library was prepared. TCRdb processed the PCR reads anew with MiXCR; each CDR3 protein has one entry. The repertoire holds about 610,000 distinct CDR3 sequences, with about a quarter as singletons. Study observations and caveats: The main origin of T-cell counts and diversity one year after transplant was newly produced T cells.

The material was PBMCs, obtained before TCRalphabeta/CD19-depleted stem cell transplant. The clonotype comes from a boy under three years old with Wiskott-Aldrich syndrome, due to receive a stem cell transplant. The V gene is TRBV5-1, the J gene TRBJ2-5; a weak D match, TRBD2 (5 bases). For the CDR3, the DNA is TGCGCCAGCAGCTTGGGCCTAGTTGGTTTACTAGGGACCCAGTACTTC. It translates to CASSLGLVGLLGTQYF. Complete variable domain (other parts from reference TRBV5-1 and TRBJ2-5): KAGVTQTPRYLIKTRGQQVTLSCSPISGHRSVSWYQQTPGQGLQFLFEYFSETQRNKGNFPGRFSGRQFSNSRSEMNVSTLELGDSALYLCASSLGLVGLLGTQYFGPGTRLLVL.